The sequence of this T cell receptor (beta chain) was determined in a study of graft-versus-host responses after intestinal transplantation. In the case of this clone: The target antigen is unknown.

Whole-study findings and limits: In recipient marrow, GvH clones were found, and some appeared first in ileum or blood.

Sequenced by immunoSEQ multiplex PCR; TCRdb stores in-frame clones only, minus some. The sample includes approximately 130,000 clones, just over 90% seen only once; the top ten take about 0.16%. V was clipped by 2 bases and J by 2 bases, with 16 bases between them. CDR1 and CDR2 from the germline V gene are SGHTA and FQGNSA. The CDR3 runs to 16 residues. The source was unstimulated CD4+ T cells sorted from spleen or lymph node cells, collected before intestinal transplant. The chain links TRBV7-2 to TRBJ2-7; a weak D match, TRBD1 (6 bases). The TCR originated in a human donor who received an intestinal transplant. The CDR3 nucleotides read TGTGCCAGCAGCTTACCACGACAGGTTGCTGCCTACGAGCAGTACTTC. It specifies CASSLPRQVAAYEQYF.